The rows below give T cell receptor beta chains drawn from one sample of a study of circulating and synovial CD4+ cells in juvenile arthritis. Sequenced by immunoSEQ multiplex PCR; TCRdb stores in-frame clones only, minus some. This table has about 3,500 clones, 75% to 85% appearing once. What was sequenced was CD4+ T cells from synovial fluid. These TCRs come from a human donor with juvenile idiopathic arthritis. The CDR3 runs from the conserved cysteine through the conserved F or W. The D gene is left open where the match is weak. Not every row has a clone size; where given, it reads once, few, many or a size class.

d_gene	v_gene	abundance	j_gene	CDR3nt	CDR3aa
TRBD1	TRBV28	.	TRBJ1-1	TGTGCCAGCAGTCCAGGACAGGGGTTCACTGAAGCTTTCTTT	CASSPGQGFTEAFF
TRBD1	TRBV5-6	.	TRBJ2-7	TGTGCCAGCAGCCCCGACAGGGACCCCCTCTCCTACGAGCAGTACTTC	CASSPDRDPLSYEQYF
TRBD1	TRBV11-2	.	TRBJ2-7	TGTGCCAGCAGCTTAGGGACAGGGGGCGAGCAGTACTTC	CASSLGTGGEQYF
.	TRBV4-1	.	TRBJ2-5	TGCGCCAGCAGCCAAGGAAAGACGACTTCCCAAGAGACCCAGTACTTC	CASSQGKTTSQETQYF
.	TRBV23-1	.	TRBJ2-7	TGCGCCAGCTCGTACAGACCCTACGAGCAGTACTTC	CASSYRPYEQYF
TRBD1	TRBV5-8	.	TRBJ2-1	TGTGCCAGCAGCTTAGTCGACAGGGGAGTTATAGATGAGCAGTTCTTC	CASSLVDRGVIDEQFF
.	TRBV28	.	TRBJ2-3	TGTGCCAGCGGTACCCTAGACCCTCGCACAGATACGCAGTATTTT	CASGTLDPRTDTQYF
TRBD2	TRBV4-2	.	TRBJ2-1	TGTGCCAGCAGCCTGGCCCCGGGACTAGCGGGAACTGAGCAGTTCTTC	CASSLAPGLAGTEQFF
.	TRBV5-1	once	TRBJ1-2	TGCGCCAGCAGCTTGGAGACTCCGAACTATGGCTACACCTTC	CASSLETPNYGYTF
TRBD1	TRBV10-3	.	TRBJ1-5	TGTGCCATTGGACAGGGTGATCAGCCCCAGCATTTT	CAIGQGDQPQHF
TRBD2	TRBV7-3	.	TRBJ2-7	TGTGCCAGCAGCTTATTAGCGGGAGCTAGCGAGCAGTACTTC	CASSLLAGASEQYF
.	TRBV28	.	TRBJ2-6	TGTGCCAGCACCCACAGGAACTCTGGGGCCAACGTCCTGACTTTC	CASTHRNSGANVLTF
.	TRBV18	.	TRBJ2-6	TGTGCCAGCTCACCCCGGGTAGAATCCTATTCTGGGGCCAACGTCCTGACTTTC	CASSPRVESYSGANVLTF
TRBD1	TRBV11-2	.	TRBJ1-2	TGTGCCAGCAGCTTAGCCTCGGGACAGCATGGGTATGGCTACACCTTC	CASSLASGQHGYGYTF
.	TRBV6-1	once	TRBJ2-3	TGTGCCAGCATTAAGAGGTACACAGATACGCAGTATTTT	CASIKRYTDTQYF
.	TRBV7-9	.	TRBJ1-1	TGTGCCAGCAGCTTAGCTCGGGGGATGAACACTGAAGCTTTCTTT	CASSLARGMNTEAFF
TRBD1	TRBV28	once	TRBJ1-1	TGTGCCAGCACTGACAGGGGACCCACTGAAGCTTTCTTT	CASTDRGPTEAFF
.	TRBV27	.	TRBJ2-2	TGTGCCAGCAGTTTCCCCTCGGGCGGGGAGCTGTTTTTT	CASSFPSGGELFF
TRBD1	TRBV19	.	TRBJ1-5	TGTGCCAGTAGTACCCTCGGACAGGGGGGCAATCAGCCCCAGCATTTT	CASSTLGQGGNQPQHF
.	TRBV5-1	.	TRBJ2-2	TGCGCCAGCAGCTTGGGGTCGGCGGCCGCGAACACCGGGGAGCTGTTTTTT	CASSLGSAAANTGELFF
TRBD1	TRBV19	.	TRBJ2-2	TGTGCCAGTAGTATTCGACCCTCTTACAGGGGAGACAACACCGGGGAGCTGTTTTTT	CASSIRPSYRGDNTGELFF
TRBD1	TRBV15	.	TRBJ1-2	TGTGCCACCAGCAGAGGACAGGGGACTAACTATGGCTACACCTTC	CATSRGQGTNYGYTF
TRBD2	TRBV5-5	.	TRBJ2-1	TGTGCCAGCAGAACCGGGACTAGCGGGGGGGAGTTCTTC	CASRTGTSGGEFF
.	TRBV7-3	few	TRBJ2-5	TGTGCCAGCAGCTTAAATGGCCAGGGCCCCCGAGAGACCCAGTACTTC	CASSLNGQGPRETQYF
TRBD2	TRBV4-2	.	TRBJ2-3	TGTGCCAGCAGCCCTCGACTAGCGGGAGGTTCAGATACGCAGTATTTT	CASSPRLAGGSDTQYF
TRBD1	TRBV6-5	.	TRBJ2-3	TGTGCCAGCAGTACGGGACAGTCCTCCACAGATACGCAGTATTTT	CASSTGQSSTDTQYF
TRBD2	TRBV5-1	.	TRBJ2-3	TGCGCCAGCAGCGAGGGACTAGCGGGAGGGTGGGGCACAGATACGCAGTATTTT	CASSEGLAGGWGTDTQYF
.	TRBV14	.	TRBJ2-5	TGTGCCAGCAGCCAAGAGCTCACAGGAATTCCAGAGACCCAGTACTTC	CASSQELTGIPETQYF
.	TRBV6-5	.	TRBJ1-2	TGTGCCAGCGCAACAGGGTCAGTGAACTATGGCTACACCTTC	CASATGSVNYGYTF
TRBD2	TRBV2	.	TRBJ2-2	TGTGCCAGCAGTGAGCGGGAGTCCGGGGAGCTGTTTTTT	CASSERESGELFF
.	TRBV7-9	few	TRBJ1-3	TGTGCCAGCAGCCCCTCCACAGGGTCTCACTCTGGAAACACCATATATTTT	CASSPSTGSHSGNTIYF
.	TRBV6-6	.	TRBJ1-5	TGTGCCAGCAGACGGACAGGCAATCAGCCCCAGCATTTT	CASRRTGNQPQHF
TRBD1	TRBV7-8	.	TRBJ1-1	TGTGCCAGCAGCACCGGGACAGGGTATGAGAGAGCTTTCTTT	CASSTGTGYERAFF
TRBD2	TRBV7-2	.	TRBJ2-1	TGTGCCAGCAGCCGGTGGGCGGGGGGGGGTGAGCAGTTCTTC	CASSRWAGGGEQFF
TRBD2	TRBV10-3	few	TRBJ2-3	TGTGCCATCAGTGGGACTAGCGGGGGGGGTTCGACAGATACGCAGTATTTT	CAISGTSGGGSTDTQYF
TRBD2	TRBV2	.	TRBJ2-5	TGTGCCAGCAGATCAGGACTAGCGGGGGGACTCCAAGAGACCCAGTACTTC	CASRSGLAGGLQETQYF
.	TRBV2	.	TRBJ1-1	TGTGCCAGCAGTGCTGGGGGGTCCACTGAAGCTTTCTTT	CASSAGGSTEAFF
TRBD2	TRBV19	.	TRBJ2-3	TGTGCCAGTAGCCTACTAGCGGGTCCGGCAGATACGCAGTATTTT	CASSLLAGPADTQYF
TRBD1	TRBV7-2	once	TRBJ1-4	TGTGCCAGCAGCCGGGACAGAGCTAATGAAAAACTGTTTTTT	CASSRDRANEKLFF
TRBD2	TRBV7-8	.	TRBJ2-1	TGTGTCAGCAGCTCCCGTCGGACTAGCGGGAGGTTATCCTACAATGAGCAGTTCTTC	CVSSSRRTSGRLSYNEQFF
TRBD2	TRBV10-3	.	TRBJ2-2	TGTGCCATCAGTGGTAGCGGGGGGGCCAGCACCGGGGAGCTGTTTTTT	CAISGSGGASTGELFF
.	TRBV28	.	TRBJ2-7	TGTGCCAGCAGTTTAGCCTTCGGGACTCAGAACGAGCAGTACTTC	CASSLAFGTQNEQYF
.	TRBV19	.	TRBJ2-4	TGTGCCAGTAGAGGGGGTCTGGACATTCAGTACTTC	CASRGGLDIQYF
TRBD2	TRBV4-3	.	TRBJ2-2	TGCGCCAGCAGCCAGGAGCGGGGGGGCCGCACCGGGGAGCTGTTTTTT	CASSQERGGRTGELFF
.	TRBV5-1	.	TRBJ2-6	TGCGCCAGCAGCTTGGTTCCAGGGCTAGGGGCCAACGTCCTGACTTTC	CASSLVPGLGANVLTF
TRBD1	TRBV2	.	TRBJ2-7	TGTGCCAGCAGTGGGGGACAGAGCTCCTACGAGCAGTACTTC	CASSGGQSSYEQYF